A selection of T cell receptor beta chains follows, all from one sample in a study of T cells after yellow fever vaccination. A single record per CDR3 protein comes from TCRdb applying MiXCR to the 5' RACE reads. The sample includes about 360,000 distinct CDR3 sequences, over 5% of them seen just once. Sample: PBMCs, taken 5 days after the yellow fever booster vaccination. The receptors were sampled from a man aged 25 to 40 who received the YFV17D yellow fever vaccine. Both conserved end residues are part of each CDR3. The order of the fields is V gene, CDR3 protein.

TRBV12-3/TRBV12-4,CASNIGKSGELFF
TRBV7-2,CASSFRLAGFYNEQFF
TRBV2,CASSAPEMEGADTQYF
TRBV4-2,CASSQERGGGSYEQYF
TRBV19,CASSMGGETQYF
TRBV5-4,CASSLAGSDTQYF
TRBV7-2,CASSLGPYSNQPQHF
TRBV20-1,CSARDLWLAESHSTDTQYF
TRBV12-5,CASGPEALPVDEQFF
TRBV19,CASRTWGEDTQYF
TRBV7-6,CASRLAGGPYNEQFF
TRBV19,CASNNRVGEQYF
TRBV7-2,CASSKEGGGYEQYF
TRBV7-2,CASSRGVLETQYF
TRBV20-1,CSARGAGAYEQYF
TRBV18,CASSPPLPDTQYF
TRBV29-1,CSVVGGPYEQYF
TRBV20-1,CSARDSGLAGPTFRKQFF
TRBV30,CAWSIGGQGDF
TRBV25-1,CASSRTGGYSPLHF
TRBV12-3/TRBV12-4,CASSLAVWSTGGTVEQYF
TRBV7-2,CASSSDRAGELFF
TRBV20-1,CSARRTDRTNTEAFF
TRBV11-2,CASSRSRGVTDTQYF
TRBV10-3,CAITSGSLGRNEQFF
TRBV5-1,CASSSGRGGETQYF
TRBV27,CASSLRIVDEQFF
TRBV6-5,CASSYSRTGYEQYF
TRBV3-1,CASSLTLSGHYEQYF
TRBV7-2,CASSLVWFSNEQYF
TRBV27,CASSSTGPRRLDTQYF
TRBV23-1,CASSQIATGGKNIQYF
TRBV4-1,CASRRPGGTSYNEQFF
TRBV7-7,CASSPTGTRANEQFF
TRBV20-1,CSAGLALNEQFF
TRBV7-9,CASSPIGSDRGVNEQFF
TRBV3-1,CASSQLPLAGGNLGNEQFF
TRBV2,CASSEVGSAYNEQFF
TRBV7-3,CASSLNGEETQYF
TRBV7-6,CASSLERGRKLFF
TRBV12-3/TRBV12-4,CASSPQADTQYF
TRBV20-1,CSARDPGRTTDTQYF
TRBV30,CAWSVTDRPQHF
TRBV14,CASSAGTSGRGLQETQYF
TRBV4-3,CASSHEFGSSYNEQFF
TRBV23-1,CASSQSKLAGPGELFF
TRBV10-3,CAISNHRDALSYEQYF
TRBV11-2,CASSLAVGYSNQPQHF
TRBV20-1,CSANPGAVATSYNEQFF
TRBV7-2,CASSSPVREETQYF
TRBV14,CASSSSGRALASYNEQFF
TRBV20-1,CSVPPTVYQETQYF
TRBV7-2,CASSLVVGVNIQYF
TRBV20-1,CSASGASGSSDTQYF
TRBV6-1,CASSQNQGLGGTEAFF
TRBV30,CAWRQGGRRETEAFF
TRBV10-3,CAISESMFETQYF
TRBV6-5,CASSYSRGGLGEQFF
TRBV12-3/TRBV12-4,CASSLERRYEQYF